The next 31 T cell receptor beta chains were all read from a single sample in a study of T-cell memory formation after mild COVID-19. TCRdb redid the calling of the 5' RACE reads with MiXCR, one entry per CDR3 protein. Among 470,000 or so distinct CDR3 sequences, around a quarter were seen once, and the ten largest hold around 13%. Sequencing was done on a sample of PBMCs or a T cell subset sorted from them (not recorded which). The receptors were sampled from an adult woman who had mild COVID-19 (a few samples of this study predate the infection). Cell type and time point are not known.

This clonotype has more than one count but fewer than ten. This chain connects TRBV11-3 to TRBJ2-3; D is ambiguous. Germline V CDR1 and CDR2: SGHNT, YENEEA. The CDR3 loop spans 15 amino acids. Trimming cost V 7 bases and J 4 bases, with 18 bases left between them. The CDR3 is CASTDHELSSDTQYF. The CDR3 DNA reads TGTGCCAGCACCGACCATGAGCTCAGCTCAGATACGCAGTATTTT.

CDR3 nucleotides: TGTGCCAGCAGTGAAGCGATGGGACAGGGTGGTAGCAATGAGCAGTTCTTC. It translates to CASSEAMGQGGSNEQFF. The chain has TRBV2 and TRBJ2-1; the match to TRBD1 covers 9 bases. The V gene's germline CDR1 is SNHLY and CDR2 FYNNEI. This CDR3 is 17 amino acids long. J gave up 6 bases and V 0 bases, and 9 bases lay outside the gene matches.

The rearrangement uses TRBV29-1 and TRBJ2-5, with 10 nucleotides matching TRBD1. With V trimmed by 7 bases and J by 5 bases, 7 bases remained unmatched. This CDR3 is built from 13 residues. Per the germline V gene, CDR1 is SQVTM and CDR2 is ANQGSEA. CDR3 region: CSAGQGVRETQYF. The DNA of the CDR3 is TGCAGCGCTGGACAGGGGGTGAGGGAGACCCAGTACTTC.

Regarding this clonotype: It may be a read error: a sequence one base away is much more abundant. The chain is built from TRBV7-3 and TRBJ2-3; the D gene is possibly TRBD2 (5 bases). CDR3 length: 17 amino acids. V was trimmed by 2 bases and J by 3 bases, leaving 18 bases between them. Germline CDR1 SGHTA, CDR2 FQGTGA. The CDR3 spells CASSLDPALTRTDTQYF. DNA for the CDR3: TGTGCCAGCAGCTTAGACCCAGCGCTTACTAGAACAGATACGCAGTATTTT.

The V call is TRBV9, the J call TRBJ1-1; 7 nucleotides match TRBD1. The CDR3 sequence is 13 residues long. V was clipped by 2 bases and J by 7 bases; unmatched bases: 5. The germline V gene encodes CDR1 SGDLS and CDR2 YYNGEE. The CDR3 protein is CASSVGNRGEAFF. In DNA form, the CDR3 reads TGTGCCAGCAGCGTTGGAAACAGGGGTGAAGCTTTCTTT.

This clonotype has a handful of counts. The CDR3 bases are TGTGCCAGCAGTGAACTAGCGGTTAGCTCCTACGAGCAGTACTTC. Protein: CASSELAVSSYEQYF. This rearrangement joins TRBV27 to TRBJ2-7; 8 nucleotides align to TRBD2. Trimming cost V 5 bases and J 0 bases; bases outside gene matches: 6. CDR1 MNHEY and CDR2 SMNVEV come from the germline V gene (reference sequence). The CDR3 has 15 amino acids.

This clonotype has a handful of counts. The chain has TRBV29-1 and TRBJ2-7, with D tentatively TRBD2 (6 bases). The CDR3 has 13 amino acids. The germline V gene encodes CDR1 SQVTM and CDR2 ANQGSEA. V was trimmed by 4 bases and J by 0 bases, leaving 10 bases between them. The CDR3 region is CSVGGGVSYEQYF. CDR3 coding DNA: TGCAGCGTTGGTGGCGGGGTCTCCTACGAGCAGTACTTC.

This clonotype appeared a few times. The chain carries TRBV7-9 and TRBJ2-1; D gene unclear. The V and J ends lost 2 bases and 0 bases respectively, with 17 bases between them. Per germline, CDR1 SEHNR and CDR2 FQNEAQ (reference sequence). The CDR3 totals 18 residues. In nucleotides, the CDR3 is TGTGCCAGCAGCTTAAATTCGTGGCAGAGGCTCTCCTACAATGAGCAGTTCTTC. This sequence encodes CASSLNSWQRLSYNEQFF. The full variable domain, rest sourced from reference TRBV7-9 and TRBJ2-1, is DTGVSQNPRHKITKRGQNVTFRCDPISEHNRLYWYRQTLGQGPEFLTYFQNEAQLEKSRLLSDRFSAERPKGSFSTLEIQRTEQGDSAMYLCASSLNSWQRLSYNEQFFGPGTRLTVL.

This chain joins TRBV30 and TRBJ2-1; 9 bases agree with TRBD2. Losses at the gene ends were 5 bases for V and 13 bases for J; bases not matched to a gene: 9. This CDR3 is built from 12 residues. Germline CDR1 and CDR2: GTSNPN and SVGIG (reference sequence). The CDR3 sequence: CAWGTSPSPQFF. CDR3 DNA: TGTGCCTGGGGGACTAGCCCATCTCCCCAGTTCTTC. The full variable domain, in which reference TRBV30 and TRBJ2-1 provide the parts outside the CDR3, is SQTIHQWPATLVQPVGSPLSLECTVEGTSNPNLYWYRQAAGRGLQLLFYSVGIGQISSEVPQNLSASRPQDRQFILSSKKLLLSDSGFYLCAWGTSPSPQFFGPGTRLTVL.

The chain carries TRBV5-1 and TRBJ2-7, with 7 bases lining up with TRBD1. The junction had 6 bases not matched to a gene; V was cut back by 1 base and J by 2 bases. The CDR3 length is 15 residues. CDR1 is SGHRS and CDR2 is YFSETQ in the germline V gene. CDR3 in DNA: TGCGCCAGCAGCTTGCCACCGACAGGGACCTACGAGCAGTACTTC. This codes for CASSLPPTGTYEQYF.

The rearrangement uses TRBV6-1 and TRBJ2-7; D is possibly TRBD2 (6 bases). V was trimmed by 0 bases and J by 3 bases, leaving 12 bases between them. The CDR3 is 15 residues long. The V gene's germline CDR1 is MNHNS and CDR2 SASEGT. In nucleotides, the CDR3 is TGTGCCAGCAGTGAAGCGCCCGGGACTGGCTACGAGCAGTACTTC. It is translated as CASSEAPGTGYEQYF.

The chain combines TRBV20-1 with TRBJ1-1; TRBD1 agrees at 9 bases. Germline V CDR1 and CDR2: DFQATT, SNEGSKA (reference sequence). The CDR3 has 15 residues. V shed 4 bases and J 0 bases; nucleotides not matched to a gene: 6. The CDR3 DNA reads TGCAGTGCTACAATAGGACAGGGGATGAACACTGAAGCTTTCTTT. Translation gives CSATIGQGMNTEAFF.

This chain's CDR3 is CSAPWGGAKGGYTF. CDR3 coding DNA: TGCAGCGCCCCGTGGGGGGGGGCTAAAGGTGGCTACACCTTC. The rearrangement joins TRBV29-1 to TRBJ1-2; D may be TRBD1 (6 bases). This CDR3 spans 14 amino acids. V was shortened by 7 bases and J by 7 bases, with 22 bases between the two germline ends. CDR1 and CDR2 (germline): SQVTM, ANQGSEA.

The chain has TRBV10-3 and TRBJ2-7; 12 bases agree with TRBD2. The junction had 4 bases not matched to a gene; V was cut back by 6 bases and J by 1 base. The CDR3 has 15 amino acids. The germline V gene has CDR1 ENHRY and CDR2 SYGVKD. The CDR3 DNA follows: TGTGCCATCAGCCCGGGACTAGCGGGTTCCTACGAGCAGTACTTC. Residues: CAISPGLAGSYEQYF.

This clonotype has just a few counts. The chain carries TRBV7-2 and TRBJ1-3; 7 bases line up with TRBD1. V shed 4 bases and J 1 base; nucleotides not matched to a gene: 4. This CDR3 comprises 15 residues. Germline V gene sequence: CDR1 SGHTA, CDR2 FQGNSA. As DNA, the CDR3 is TGTGCCAGCAGCTCAATACAGGGGTCTGGAAACACCATATATTTT. This codes for CASSSIQGSGNTIYF.

The chain combines TRBV5-4 with TRBJ1-2; 10 nucleotides line up with TRBD1. Germline-derived CDR1 and CDR2 are SGHNT and YYREEE (reference sequence). Trimming at V came to 2 bases and at J to 6 bases, leaving 4 bases not matched to a gene. The length of the CDR3 is 14 residues. The CDR3 is CASSLATGGDGYTF. DNA for the CDR3: TGTGCCAGCAGCTTAGCGACAGGGGGCGATGGCTACACCTTC.

The rearrangement uses TRBV25-1 and TRBJ1-3, with no clear D. Deletions cut 3 bases from V and 1 base from J, with 13 bases between. Germline values: CDR1 MGHDK, CDR2 SYGVNS. This CDR3 has 16 residues. The CDR3 loop reads CASSDRTLGSGNTIYF. The CDR3 bases are TGTGCCAGCAGTGATAGGACCCTCGGGTCTGGAAACACCATATATTTT.

This chain joins TRBV7-2 and TRBJ2-7; 9 nucleotides line up with TRBD2. CDR3 length equals 13 residues. Germline CDR1 reads SGHTA; CDR2 reads FQGNSA. V lost 5 bases and J lost 7; bases outside the gene matches: 6. DNA of the CDR3: TGTGCCAGCAGCCTAGGACTAGCGAGGGAGCAGTACTTC. Its translation: CASSLGLAREQYF.

This clonotype appeared many times. The V gene is TRBV5-6, the J gene TRBJ2-1; possibly TRBD2 for D (6 bases). Germline CDR1 and CDR2: SGHDT and YYEEEE. The germline V and J ends were trimmed by 0 bases and 9 bases, with 16 bases remaining between them. CDR3 length: 15 amino acids. As DNA, the CDR3 is TGTGCCAGCAGCTTGGGGGGAGGTTCGAGAGGTGAGCAGTTCTTC. Translation gives CASSLGGGSRGEQFF.

This clonotype has more than one count but fewer than ten. The genes are TRBV6-1 and TRBJ2-7, with D maybe TRBD1 (6 bases). Germline V gene lookup returns CDR1 MNHNS and CDR2 SASEGT. Between the trimmed V and J ends, which lost 6 bases and 0 bases, there was a span of 12 bases. The CDR3 is 14 residues long. The CDR3 is CASSPDSNSYEQYF. The DNA of the CDR3 is TGTGCCAGCAGCCCGGACAGTAACTCCTACGAGCAGTACTTC.

The table lists this clonotype with a few counts. The V and J genes are TRBV12-3 or TRBV12-4 and TRBJ2-4; 9 bases line up with TRBD1. V lost 5 bases and J lost 4; bases outside the gene matches: 3. The CDR3 loop spans 14 amino acids. As DNA, the CDR3 is TGTGCCAGCAGTGGGACAGGGCAAAAAAACATTCAGTACTTC. It codes for CASSGTGQKNIQYF.

This clonotype was seen more than once but under ten times. The chain joins TRBV3-1 to TRBJ1-6, with D perhaps TRBD1 (6 bases). The CDR3 spans 14 residues. V was shortened by 5 bases and J by 5 bases, with 10 bases between the two germline ends. The germline CDR1 and CDR2 sequences are LGHDT and YNNKEL (reference sequence). CDR3 residues: CASSFRGDNSPLHF. CDR3 bases: TGTGCCAGCAGCTTCAGGGGAGATAATTCACCCCTCCACTTT.

This clonotype has a count of ten or more. V usage is TRBV27 and J usage is TRBJ1-2, with D perhaps matching TRBD1 (6 bases). Germline CDR1 MNHEY, CDR2 SMNVEV (reference sequence). Trimming cost V 5 bases and J 2 bases, with 9 bases left between them. This CDR3 contains 13 residues. DNA of the CDR3: TGTGCCAGCAGTCACAGGGAGAACTATGGCTACACCTTC. Amino acids: CASSHRENYGYTF.

The chain is built from TRBV20-1 and TRBJ2-7; D gene unclear. Trimming stripped 2 bases from V and 5 bases from J, with 7 bases between. The germline V gene has CDR1 DFQATT and CDR2 SNEGSKA (reference sequence). The CDR3 loop spans 11 amino acids. The CDR3 DNA reads TGCAGTGCTAGACACAGCCACGAGCAGTACTTC. This sequence encodes CSARHSHEQYF.

This chain connects TRBV29-1 to TRBJ2-7; TRBD1 matches at 7 bases. Germline values: CDR1 SQVTM, CDR2 ANQGSEA. CDR3 length: 15 residues. Unmatched junction bases numbered 15, after V lost 7 bases and J lost 3 bases. This CDR3 reads CSARTRQGRDYEQYF. Here the CDR3 DNA reads TGCAGCGCGCGGACCCGACAGGGTAGGGACTACGAGCAGTACTTC.

This clonotype has more than one count but fewer than ten. As the CDR3 is not closed by the conserved phenylalanine or tryptophan, this likely results from a read error. The chain is built from TRBV23-1 and TRBJ2-5; 7 bases map to TRBD2. TRBV23-1 carries the ORF label, with uncertain function. The V gene end was trimmed by 6 bases and the J gene end by 3 bases; junction bases not matched to a gene: 7. This CDR3 is 14 amino acids long. CDR3 in amino acids: CASRLPAGEETQYS. CDR3 nucleotides: TGCGCCAGCAGGTTACCGGCGGGGGAAGAGACCCAGTACTCC.

The chain links TRBV29-1 to TRBJ2-7; perhaps TRBD1 as D (5 bases). CDR1 is SQVTM, CDR2 ANQGSEA, per germline. V lost 1 base to trimming and J lost 2 bases, with 15 bases between them. The CDR3 runs 15 residues. The CDR3 DNA reads TGCAGCGTTGAAGTCGGACATCCAACCCCCTACGAGCAGTACTTC. Translating gives CSVEVGHPTPYEQYF.

V usage is TRBV11-2 and J usage is TRBJ2-3; tentatively, D is TRBD1 (6 bases). In germline, CDR1 is SGHAT, CDR2 FQNNGV. This CDR3 contains 17 residues. Trimming took off 5 bases at V and 3 bases at J, with 21 bases between the two ends. Here the CDR3 DNA reads TGTGCCAGCAGCATATATACAGGGTACAATCCAACAGATACGCAGTATTTT. It translates to CASSIYTGYNPTDTQYF. Variable domain in full (rest from reference TRBV11-2 and TRBJ2-3): EAGVAQSPRYKIIEKRQSVAFWCNPISGHATLYWYQQILGQGPKLLIQFQNNGVVDDSQLPKDRFSAERLKGVDSTLKIQPAKLEDSAVYLCASSIYTGYNPTDTQYFGPGTRLTVL.

This sequence joins TRBV29-1 and TRBJ1-1, with 7 nucleotides matching TRBD1. This CDR3 contains 14 residues. Germline V gives CDR1 SQVTM, CDR2 ANQGSEA. Losses at the gene ends were 7 bases for V and 0 bases for J; bases not matched to a gene: 8. DNA for the CDR3: TGCAGCGCAAAGACAGGGAGCATGAACACTGAAGCTTTCTTT. It translates to CSAKTGSMNTEAFF.

The V call is TRBV12-3 or TRBV12-4, the J call TRBJ1-1; the match to TRBD1 covers 8 bases. V dropped 6 bases and J dropped 1; count of bases not matched to a gene: 7. CDR3 length equals 15 residues. The CDR3: CASSHVGQGNTEAFF. The CDR3, as DNA: TGTGCCAGCAGCCACGTCGGACAGGGGAACACTGAAGCTTTCTTT.

The rearrangement joins TRBV5-1 to TRBJ2-5, with a tentative D call TRBD2 (6 bases). Germline assignment: CDR1 SGHRS and CDR2 YFSETQ. CDR3 size: 17 residues. V was cut by 0 bases and J by 1 base, with 16 bases left in between. The CDR3 region is CASSLARVADRQETQYF. As DNA, the CDR3 is TGCGCCAGCAGCTTGGCCCGTGTAGCGGACCGCCAAGAGACCCAGTACTTC.